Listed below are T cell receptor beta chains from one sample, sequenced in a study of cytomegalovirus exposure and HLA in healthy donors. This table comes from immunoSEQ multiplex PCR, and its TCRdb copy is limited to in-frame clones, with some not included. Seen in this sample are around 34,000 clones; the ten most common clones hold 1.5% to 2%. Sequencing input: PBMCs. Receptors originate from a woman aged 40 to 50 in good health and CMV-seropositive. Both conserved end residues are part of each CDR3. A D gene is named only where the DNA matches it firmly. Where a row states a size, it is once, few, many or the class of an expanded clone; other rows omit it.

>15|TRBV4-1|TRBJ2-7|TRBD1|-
CASSQPGQASYEQYF
TGCGCCAGCAGCCAACCGGGACAGGCCTCCTACGAGCAGTACTTC
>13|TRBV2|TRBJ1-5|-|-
CASRGQVREPQHF
TGTGCCAGCAGGGGGCAGGTTAGGGAGCCCCAGCATTTT
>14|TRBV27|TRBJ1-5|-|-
CASSFLREGQPQHF
TGTGCCAGCAGTTTTCTCAGGGAAGGTCAGCCCCAGCATTTT
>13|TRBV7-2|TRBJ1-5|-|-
CASSPDYSQPQHF
TGTGCCAGCAGCCCGGATTATAGCCAGCCCCAGCATTTT
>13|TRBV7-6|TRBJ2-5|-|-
CASSLGLEETQYF
TGTGCCAGCAGCTTAGGACTAGAGGAGACCCAGTACTTC
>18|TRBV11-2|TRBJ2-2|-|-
CASSPVRGQIRNTGELFF
TGTGCCAGCAGCCCAGTTAGAGGACAGATCCGGAACACCGGGGAGCTGTTTTTT
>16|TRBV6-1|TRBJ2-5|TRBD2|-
CASSELGAGGVETQYF
TGTGCCAGCAGTGAACTCGGGGCGGGGGGGGTAGAGACCCAGTACTTC
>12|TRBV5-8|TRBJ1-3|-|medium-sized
CASSVTGNTIYF
TGTGCCAGCAGCGTCACTGGAAACACCATATATTTT
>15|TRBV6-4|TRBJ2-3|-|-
CASSDSLGSTDTQYF
TGTGCCAGCAGTGACTCGCTAGGAAGCACAGATACGCAGTATTTT
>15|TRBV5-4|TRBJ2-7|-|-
CASRPRDGSLGEQYF
TGTGCCAGCAGGCCTCGGGACGGGAGCCTGGGTGAGCAGTACTTC
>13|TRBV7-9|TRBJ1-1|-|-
CASSLEEGRRAFF
TGTGCCAGCAGCTTAGAGGAGGGGCGTCGAGCTTTCTTT
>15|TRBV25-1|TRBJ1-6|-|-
CASSEPQGTNSPLHF
TGTGCCAGCAGTGAACCCCAGGGAACCAATTCACCCCTCCACTTT
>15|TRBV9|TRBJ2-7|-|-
CASSAASGVGYEQYF
TGTGCCAGCAGCGCCGCGAGCGGAGTCGGCTACGAGCAGTACTTC
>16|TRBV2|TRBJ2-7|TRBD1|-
CASSEGWGQRRYEQYF
TGTGCCAGCAGTGAGGGTTGGGGACAGCGCCGTTACGAGCAGTACTTC
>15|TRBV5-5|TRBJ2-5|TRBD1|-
CASSHARTGDKTQYF
TGTGCCAGCAGCCATGCACGGACAGGGGACAAGACCCAGTACTTC